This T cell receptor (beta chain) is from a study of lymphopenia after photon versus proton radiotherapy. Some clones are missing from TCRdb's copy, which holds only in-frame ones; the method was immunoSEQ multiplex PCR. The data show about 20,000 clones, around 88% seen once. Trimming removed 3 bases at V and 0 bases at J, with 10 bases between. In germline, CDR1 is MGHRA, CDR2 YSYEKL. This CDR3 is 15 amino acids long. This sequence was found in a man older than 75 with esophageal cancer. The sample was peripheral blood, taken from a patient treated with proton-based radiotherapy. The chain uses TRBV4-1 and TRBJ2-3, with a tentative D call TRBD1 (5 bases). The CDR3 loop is CASSQLGHSTDTQYF. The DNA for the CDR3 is TGCGCCAGCAGCCAGTTAGGACACAGCACAGATACGCAGTATTTT.